The entry that follows covers one TCR beta chain sequence. The specificity of this receptor is unknown. The missing CDR3 end, 3 residues past where the read stops, is filled in from the germline J gene. The CDR3 holds 13 amino acids from the cysteine to the phenylalanine. The DNA shown is the part of the CDR3 that was read: 30 bases, in frame from base 1. Clipping removes 6 bases from V and 2 bases from J, with 5 as the unmatched junction base count. CDR1 SQVTM and CDR2 ANQGSEA were looked up in the germline V gene. This record belongs to a study of T cells in women clearing cervical HPV infection (dated by TCRdb to 2016 to 2018). About the investigation overall: Cases were under 30 women with histologically confirmed HPV16-related CIN3 or worse, including 2 invasive cancers. The controls were 25 or so women whose single incident HPV16 infection cleared within 12 months with no development of precancer or cancer. Case blood was taken at the visit when the lesion was first identified, whereas control blood was taken when infection was no longer detected. Among cases, blood sampling occurred a median of about 150 days after lesion detection, with an interquartile range of roughly 85 to 210 days. Because only a few women had HLA typing data, the possibility that HLA type acted as a confounder could not be ruled out. Nested within Costa Rica's Guanacaste HPV Natural History Study, an exploratory proof-of-principle case-control study compared TCR repertoires across cervical HPV16 outcomes. Cases and controls were matched on year of sample collection and on age within five years. Cases had a median age of roughly 35 years compared with 37 to 45 for controls, and baseline characteristics showed no significant differences between the groups. In the parent cohort, some 10,000 women aged 18 or older were enrolled in Guanacaste, Costa Rica, during about 1993 to 1995 and then followed for approximately 7 years. Five blinded duplicates per group were added as quality controls, giving some 60 samples: 50 or so participants and some ten replicates.

Using the immunoSEQ assay, multiplex PCR amplified TCR beta CDR3 regions from an average of about 1.1 ug of genomic DNA per sample. To correct primer bias, the assay used a complete synthetic TCR repertoire to set an amplification baseline. Amplicons were sequenced on the Illumina platform. From the authors' description of their analysis: Error correction of the sequences involved clustering with frequency ratios plus a modified nearest-neighbor algorithm, after which the sequences were analyzed in the immunoSEQ Analyzer using IMGT gene definitions. TCR richness and evenness were averaged over 20 rarefaction repeats at each rarefaction depth, excluding samples with fewer sequences than the depth. Relative abundances of V, D and J genes were compared between groups using Wilcoxon rank sum tests, with FDR correction applied. For the blinded duplicates, the intraclass correlation was approximately 96% for TCR richness and averaged roughly 75% across about 67 gene segments. TCRdb's version of the immuneACCESS table is confined to in-frame rearrangements and falls short of the full clone set. An unresolved V gene accounts for under half of the shortfall where checked; the remainder is of unknown origin. The V and J calls and the clone size are those of that table, but D and trimming were determined from the DNA. This sample's table lists 25,000 to 35,000 clones. Jointly, the top ten make up about 7% of the sample.

Overall study outcomes, separate from this receptor: Random forest classifiers combining richness and V gene abundances distinguished cases from controls with an estimated AUC of around 0.79. TCR repertoire richness was significantly higher in CIN3+ cases than in controls across sequencing depths, while evenness did not differ. Because of the cross-sectional design, the study could not determine whether the associations came before infection or resulted from infection, and neither effector/memory subsets nor HPV-specific T cells were isolated. TRBV6-7 relative abundance was lower in cases than in controls (about 0.099% versus 0.17%; Bonferroni P = 0.0008). Because the number of T cells in each sample was unknown, differences in richness could reflect differing T-cell content rather than repertoire biology.

Every participant had a single incident cervical HPV16 infection, and prevalent HPV16 infections were excluded. Cervical HPV DNA was detected by MY09/MY11 PCR, and genotyping was performed by dot-blot hybridization. Approximately 15 mL of heparinized blood was centrifuged, after which the buffy coat was aliquoted, frozen at -30 degrees C, and then stored at -80 degrees C. QIAGEN kits were used to extract genomic DNA from buffy coat specimens. The sequencing sample was made of blood buffy coat. The source is a woman aged 18-70 years with a cervical HPV16 infection that either progressed to CIN3+ or cleared (not recorded which). The V gene is TRBV29-1 and the J gene is TRBJ1-1; 8 of the junction bases match TRBD1. The sequenced part of the CDR3 DNA is TGCAGCGTCCGTGGACAGGGAAACACTGAA. Its amino acids are CSVRGQGNTE. The full CDR3 is CSVRGQGNTEAFF. Where the CDR3 stops, the reference TRBV29-1 and TRBJ1-1 genes take over; the full variable domain is SAVISQKPSRDICQRGTSLTIQCQVDSQVTMMFWYRQQPGQSLTLIATANQGSEATYESGFVIDKFPISRPNLTFSTLTVSNMSPEDSSIYLCSVRGQGNTEAFFGQGTRLTVV.